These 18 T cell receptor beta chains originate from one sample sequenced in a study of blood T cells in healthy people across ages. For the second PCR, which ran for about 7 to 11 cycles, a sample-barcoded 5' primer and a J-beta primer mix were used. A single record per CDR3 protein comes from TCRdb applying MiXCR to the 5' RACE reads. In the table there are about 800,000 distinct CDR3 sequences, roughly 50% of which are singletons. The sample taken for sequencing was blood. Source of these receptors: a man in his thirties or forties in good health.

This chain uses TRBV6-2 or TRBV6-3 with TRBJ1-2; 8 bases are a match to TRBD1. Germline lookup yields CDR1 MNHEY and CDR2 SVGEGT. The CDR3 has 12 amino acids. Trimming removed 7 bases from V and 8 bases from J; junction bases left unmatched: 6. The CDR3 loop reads CASTRGQRGYTF. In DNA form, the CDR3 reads TGTGCCAGCACCAGGGGGCAGAGAGGCTACACCTTC.

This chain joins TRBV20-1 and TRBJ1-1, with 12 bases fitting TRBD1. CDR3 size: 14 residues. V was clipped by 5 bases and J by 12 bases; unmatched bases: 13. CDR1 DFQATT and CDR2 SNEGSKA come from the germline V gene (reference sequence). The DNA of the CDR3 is TGCAGTGCTGATACCGGGACAGGGGGCGGTGCGACTTTCTTT. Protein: CSADTGTGGGATFF.

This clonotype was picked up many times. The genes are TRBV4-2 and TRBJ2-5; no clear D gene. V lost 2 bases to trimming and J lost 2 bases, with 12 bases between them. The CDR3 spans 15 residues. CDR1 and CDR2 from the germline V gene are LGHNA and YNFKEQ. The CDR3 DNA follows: TGTGCCAGCAGCCAACCGGGCCTGGGGCAAGAGACCCAGTACTTC. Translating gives CASSQPGLGQETQYF.

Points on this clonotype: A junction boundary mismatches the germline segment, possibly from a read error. The CDR3 here is CASSHPGTQHFF. The CDR3 DNA reads TGTGCCAGCAGTCACCCCGGGACTCAGCATTTCTTC. This chain links TRBV27 with TRBJ2-1; a weak D match, TRBD2 (6 bases). CDR1 MNHEY and CDR2 SMNVEV come from the germline V gene (reference sequence). The length of the CDR3 is 12 residues.

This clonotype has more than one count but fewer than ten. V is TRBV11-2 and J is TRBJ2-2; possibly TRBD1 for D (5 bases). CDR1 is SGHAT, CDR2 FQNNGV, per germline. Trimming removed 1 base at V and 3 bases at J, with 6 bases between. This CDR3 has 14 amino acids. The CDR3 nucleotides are TGTGCCAGCAGCTTAGTAGGGGACACCGGGGAGCTGTTTTTT. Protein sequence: CASSLVGDTGELFF.

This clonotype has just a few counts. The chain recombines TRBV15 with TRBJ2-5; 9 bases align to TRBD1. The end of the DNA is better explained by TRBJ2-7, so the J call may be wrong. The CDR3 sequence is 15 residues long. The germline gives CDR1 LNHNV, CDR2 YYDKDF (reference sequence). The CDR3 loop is CATSRPYRGRVEQYF. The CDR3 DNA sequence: TGTGCCACCAGCAGGCCCTACAGGGGGCGTGTCGAGCAGTACTTC.

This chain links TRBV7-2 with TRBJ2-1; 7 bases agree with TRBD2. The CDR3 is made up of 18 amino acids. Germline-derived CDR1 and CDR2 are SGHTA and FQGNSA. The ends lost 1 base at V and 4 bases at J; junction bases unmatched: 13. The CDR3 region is CASSLVVGRRERYNEQFF. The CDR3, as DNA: TGTGCCAGCAGCTTAGTAGTGGGGAGGCGGGAGCGTTACAATGAGCAGTTCTTC.

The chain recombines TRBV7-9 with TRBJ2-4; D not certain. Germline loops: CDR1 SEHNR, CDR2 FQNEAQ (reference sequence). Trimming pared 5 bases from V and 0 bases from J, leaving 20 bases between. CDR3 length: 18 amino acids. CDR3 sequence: CASSPKMVGRLAKNIQYF. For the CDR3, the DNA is TGTGCCAGCAGCCCGAAAATGGTCGGCCGACTAGCCAAAAACATTCAGTACTTC.

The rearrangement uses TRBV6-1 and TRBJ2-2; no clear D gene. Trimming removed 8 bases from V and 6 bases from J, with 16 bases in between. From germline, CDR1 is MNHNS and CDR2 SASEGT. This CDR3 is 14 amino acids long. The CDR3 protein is CASRVFGRPGELFF. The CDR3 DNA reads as TGTGCCAGCCGGGTCTTTGGACGTCCCGGGGAGCTGTTTTTT.

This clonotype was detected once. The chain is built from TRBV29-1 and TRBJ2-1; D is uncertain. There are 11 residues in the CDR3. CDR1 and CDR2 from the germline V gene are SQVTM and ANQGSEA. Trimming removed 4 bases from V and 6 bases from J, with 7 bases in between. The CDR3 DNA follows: TGCAGCGTTGGACTTAGCAATGAGCAGTTCTTC. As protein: CSVGLSNEQFF.

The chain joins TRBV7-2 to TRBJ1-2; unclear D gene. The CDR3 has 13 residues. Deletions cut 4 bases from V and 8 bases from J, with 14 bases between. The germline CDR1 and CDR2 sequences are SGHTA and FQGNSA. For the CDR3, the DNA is TGTGCCAGCAGCTCACCGGGTTACCGGGGCTACACCTTC. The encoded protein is CASSSPGYRGYTF.

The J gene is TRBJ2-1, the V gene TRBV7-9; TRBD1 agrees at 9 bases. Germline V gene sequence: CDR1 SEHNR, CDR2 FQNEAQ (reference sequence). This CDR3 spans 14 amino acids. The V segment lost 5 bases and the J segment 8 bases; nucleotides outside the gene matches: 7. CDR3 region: CASSAGTGHYEQFF. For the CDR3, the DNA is TGTGCCAGCAGCGCAGGGACAGGGCATTATGAGCAGTTCTTC. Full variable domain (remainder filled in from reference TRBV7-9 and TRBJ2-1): DTGVSQNPRHKITKRGQNVTFRCDPISEHNRLYWYRQTLGQGPEFLTYFQNEAQLEKSRLLSDRFSAERPKGSFSTLEIQRTEQGDSAMYLCASSAGTGHYEQFFGPGTRLTVL.

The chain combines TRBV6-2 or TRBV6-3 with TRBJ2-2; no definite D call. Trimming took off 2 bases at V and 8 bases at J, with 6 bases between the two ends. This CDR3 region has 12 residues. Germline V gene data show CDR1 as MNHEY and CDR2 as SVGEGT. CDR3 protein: CASSYGGGELFF. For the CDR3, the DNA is TGTGCCAGCAGTTACGGTGGGGGGGAGCTGTTTTTT.

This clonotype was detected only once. The CDR3 DNA follows: TGTGCCAGCAGTCCAATCCAGCAGGTAGGCTACGGGCAGTACTTC. Amino acids: CASSPIQQVGYGQYF. The V and J genes are TRBV28 and TRBJ2-5; D call uncertain. This CDR3 comprises 15 residues. Germline assignment: CDR1 MDHEN and CDR2 SYDVKM. V lost 5 bases to trimming and J lost 11 bases, with 24 bases between them.

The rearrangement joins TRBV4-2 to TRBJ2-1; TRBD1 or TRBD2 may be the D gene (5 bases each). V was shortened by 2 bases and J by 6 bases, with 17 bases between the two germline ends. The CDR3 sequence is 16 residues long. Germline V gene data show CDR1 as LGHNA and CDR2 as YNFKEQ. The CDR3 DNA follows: TGTGCCAGCAGCCAAAACCGGGACCCCGCTTTCAATGAGCAGTTCTTC. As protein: CASSQNRDPAFNEQFF.

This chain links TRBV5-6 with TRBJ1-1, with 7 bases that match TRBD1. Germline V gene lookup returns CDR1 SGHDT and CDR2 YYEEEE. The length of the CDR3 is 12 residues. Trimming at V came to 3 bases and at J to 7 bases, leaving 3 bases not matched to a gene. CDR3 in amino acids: CASSWTGGEAFF. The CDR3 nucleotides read TGTGCCAGCAGCTGGACAGGCGGTGAAGCTTTCTTT.

The DNA of the CDR3 is TGTGCCAGCAGCCCAAATGGCTATGGCTACACCTTC. Its protein is CASSPNGYGYTF. The J gene is TRBJ1-2, the V gene TRBV14; D gene unclear. The CDR3 is 12 amino acids. CDR1 and CDR2 (germline): SGHDN, FVKESK. Trimming took off 4 bases at V and 4 bases at J, with 7 bases between the two ends.

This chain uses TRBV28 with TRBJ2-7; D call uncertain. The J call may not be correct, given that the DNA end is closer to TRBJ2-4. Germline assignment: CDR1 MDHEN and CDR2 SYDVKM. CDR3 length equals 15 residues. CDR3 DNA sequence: TGTGCCAGTACCGCCTCGGGTGCGCTTGGAAACATTCAGTACTTC. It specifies CASTASGALGNIQYF.